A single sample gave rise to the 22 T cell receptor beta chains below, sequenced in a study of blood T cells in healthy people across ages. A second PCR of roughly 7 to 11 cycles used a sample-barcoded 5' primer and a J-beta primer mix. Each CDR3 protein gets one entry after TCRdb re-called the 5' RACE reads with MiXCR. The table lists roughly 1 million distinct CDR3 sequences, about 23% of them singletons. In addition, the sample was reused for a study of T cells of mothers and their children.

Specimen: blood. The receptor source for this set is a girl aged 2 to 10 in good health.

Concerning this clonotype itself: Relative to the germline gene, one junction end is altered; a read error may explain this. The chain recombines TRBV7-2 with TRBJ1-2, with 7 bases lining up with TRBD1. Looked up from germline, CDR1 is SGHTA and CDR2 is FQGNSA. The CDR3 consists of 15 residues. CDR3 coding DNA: TGTGCCAGCAGCTCAGCTCGACAGGGTAGCTATGGCTACATCTTC. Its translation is CASSSARQGSYGYIF.

CDR3 nucleotide sequence: TGTGCCAGCCGGCGGGAACCTCAAAGTAGGGAGCAGTACTTC. Amino acid sequence: CASRREPQSREQYF. This chain links TRBV6-5 with TRBJ2-7; D possibly corresponds to TRBD2 (6 bases). There are 14 residues in the CDR3. Germline CDR1 reads MNHEY; CDR2 reads SVGAGI. Deletions cut 8 bases from V and 7 bases from J, with 21 bases between.

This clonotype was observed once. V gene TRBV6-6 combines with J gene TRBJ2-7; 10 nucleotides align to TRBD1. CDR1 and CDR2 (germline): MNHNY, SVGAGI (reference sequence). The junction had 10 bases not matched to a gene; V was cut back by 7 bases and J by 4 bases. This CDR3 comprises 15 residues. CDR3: CASIRGDRGPYEQYF. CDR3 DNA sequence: TGTGCCAGCATCCGGGGGGACAGGGGACCTTACGAGCAGTACTTC.

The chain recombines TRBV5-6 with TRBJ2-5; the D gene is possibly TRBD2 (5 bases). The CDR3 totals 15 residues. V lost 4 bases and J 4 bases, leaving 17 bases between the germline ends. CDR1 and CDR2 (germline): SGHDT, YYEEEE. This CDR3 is CASSLSPSGGETQYF. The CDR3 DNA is TGTGCCAGCAGCCTATCGCCCTCAGGAGGAGAGACCCAGTACTTC.

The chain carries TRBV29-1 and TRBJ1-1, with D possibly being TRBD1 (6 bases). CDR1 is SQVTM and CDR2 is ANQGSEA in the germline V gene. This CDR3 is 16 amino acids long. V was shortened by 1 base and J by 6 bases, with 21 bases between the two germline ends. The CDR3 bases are TGCAGCGTTGAAGGAGGGAGGGGGGGTCTTTCGGCTGAAGCTTTCTTT. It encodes CSVEGGRGGLSAEAFF.

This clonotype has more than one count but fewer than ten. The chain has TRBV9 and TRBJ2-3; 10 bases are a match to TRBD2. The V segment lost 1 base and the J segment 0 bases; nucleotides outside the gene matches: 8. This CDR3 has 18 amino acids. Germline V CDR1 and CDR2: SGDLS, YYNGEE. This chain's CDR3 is CASSVRLAGDQSTDTQYF. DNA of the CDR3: TGTGCCAGCAGCGTACGCCTAGCGGGGGACCAAAGCACAGATACGCAGTATTTT. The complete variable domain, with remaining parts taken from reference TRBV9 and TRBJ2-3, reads DSGVTQTPKHLITATGQRVTLRCSPRSGDLSVYWYQQSLDQGLQFLIQYYNGEERAKGNILERFSAQQFPDLHSELNLSSLELGDSALYFCASSVRLAGDQSTDTQYFGPGTRLTVL.

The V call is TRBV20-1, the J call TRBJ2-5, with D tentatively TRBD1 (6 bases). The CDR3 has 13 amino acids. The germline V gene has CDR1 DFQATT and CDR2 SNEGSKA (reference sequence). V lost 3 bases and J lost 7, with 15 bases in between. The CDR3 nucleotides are TGCAGTGCTAGGACCCTACAGGGTGGGACCCAGTACTTC. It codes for CSARTLQGGTQYF.

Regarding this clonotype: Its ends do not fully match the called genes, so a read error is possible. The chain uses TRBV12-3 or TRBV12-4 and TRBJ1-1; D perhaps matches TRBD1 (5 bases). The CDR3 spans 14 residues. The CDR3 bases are TGTGCCAGCAGCTTCGACAGCCTGAACGCTGAAGCTTTCTTT. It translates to CASSFDSLNAEAFF.

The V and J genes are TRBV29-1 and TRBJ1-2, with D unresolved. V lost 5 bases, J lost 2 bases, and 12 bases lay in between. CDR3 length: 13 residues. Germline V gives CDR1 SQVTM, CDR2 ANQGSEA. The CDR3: CSVRPVMNYGYTF. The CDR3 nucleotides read TGCAGCGTTCGCCCAGTCATGAACTATGGCTACACCTTC.

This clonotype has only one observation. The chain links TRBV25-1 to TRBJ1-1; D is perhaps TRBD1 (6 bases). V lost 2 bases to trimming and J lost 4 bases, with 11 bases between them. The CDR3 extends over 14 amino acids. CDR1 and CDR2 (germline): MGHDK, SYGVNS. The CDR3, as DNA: TGTGCCAGCAGTGAAGGGGGCAGTTTCACTGAAGCTTTCTTT. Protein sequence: CASSEGGSFTEAFF. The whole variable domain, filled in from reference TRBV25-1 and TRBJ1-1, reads EADIYQTPRYLVIGTGKKITLECSQTMGHDKMYWYQQDPGMELHLIHYSYGVNSTEKGDLSSESTVSRIRTEHFPLTLESARPSHTSQYLCASSEGGSFTEAFFGQGTRLTVV.

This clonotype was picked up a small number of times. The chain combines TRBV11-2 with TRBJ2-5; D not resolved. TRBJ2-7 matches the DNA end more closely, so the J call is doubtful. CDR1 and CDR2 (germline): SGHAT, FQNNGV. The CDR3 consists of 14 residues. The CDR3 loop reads CASSSPRSPYEQYF. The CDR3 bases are TGTGCCAGCAGCTCCCCCCGCTCCCCCTACGAGCAGTACTTC.

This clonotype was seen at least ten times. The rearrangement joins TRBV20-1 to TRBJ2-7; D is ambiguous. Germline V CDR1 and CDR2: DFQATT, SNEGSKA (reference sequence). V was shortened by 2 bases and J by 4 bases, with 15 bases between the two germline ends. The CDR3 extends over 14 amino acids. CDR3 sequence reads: CSARPDPMGYEQYF. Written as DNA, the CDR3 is TGCAGTGCTAGACCAGACCCAATGGGTTACGAGCAGTACTTC.

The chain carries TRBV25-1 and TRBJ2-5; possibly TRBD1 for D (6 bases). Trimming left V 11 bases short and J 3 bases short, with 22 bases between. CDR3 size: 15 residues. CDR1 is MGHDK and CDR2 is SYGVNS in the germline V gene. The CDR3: CADQPAQGKKETQYF. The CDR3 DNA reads TGTGCCGATCAACCCGCACAGGGAAAAAAAGAGACCCAGTACTTC.

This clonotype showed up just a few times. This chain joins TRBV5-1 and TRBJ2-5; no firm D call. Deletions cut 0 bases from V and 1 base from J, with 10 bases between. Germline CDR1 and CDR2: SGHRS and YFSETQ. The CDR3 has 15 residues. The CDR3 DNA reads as TGCGCCAGCAGCTTGGACTCCCTTGTCCAAGAGACCCAGTACTTC. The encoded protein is CASSLDSLVQETQYF.

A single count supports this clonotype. CDR3 nucleotide sequence: TGTGCCAGCAGCTTAGCGGGGACCCGGCGTGGGACCCAGTACTTC. It specifies CASSLAGTRRGTQYF. V and J are TRBV7-9 and TRBJ2-5; tentatively, D is TRBD1 or TRBD2 (5 bases each). From germline, CDR1 is SEHNR and CDR2 FQNEAQ (reference sequence). The CDR3 is made up of 15 amino acids. The V and J ends lost 0 bases and 7 bases respectively, with 15 bases between them. The full variable domain, with the rest looked up from reference TRBV7-9 and TRBJ2-5, is DTGVSQNPRHKITKRGQNVTFRCDPISEHNRLYWYRQTLGQGPEFLTYFQNEAQLEKSRLLSDRFSAERPKGSFSTLEIQRTEQGDSAMYLCASSLAGTRRGTQYFGPGTRLLVL.

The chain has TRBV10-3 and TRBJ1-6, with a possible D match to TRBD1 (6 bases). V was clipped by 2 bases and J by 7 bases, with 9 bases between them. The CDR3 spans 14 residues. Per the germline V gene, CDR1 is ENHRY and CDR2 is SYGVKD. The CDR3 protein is CAISENRENSPLHF. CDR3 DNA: TGTGCCATCAGTGAGAACAGGGAGAATTCACCCCTCCACTTT.

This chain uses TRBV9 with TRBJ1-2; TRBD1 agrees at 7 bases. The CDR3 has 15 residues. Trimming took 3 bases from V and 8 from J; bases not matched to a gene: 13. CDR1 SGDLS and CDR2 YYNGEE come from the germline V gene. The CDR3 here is CASSALTGRAKGYTF. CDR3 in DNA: TGTGCCAGCAGCGCGTTGACAGGGCGCGCGAAGGGCTACACCTTC.

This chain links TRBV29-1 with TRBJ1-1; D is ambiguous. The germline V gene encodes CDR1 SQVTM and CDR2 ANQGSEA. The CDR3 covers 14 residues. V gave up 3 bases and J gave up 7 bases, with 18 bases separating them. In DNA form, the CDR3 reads TGCAGCGTTGAGTTCTGGGGTCTCCAGGTTGAAGCTTTCTTT. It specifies CSVEFWGLQVEAFF.

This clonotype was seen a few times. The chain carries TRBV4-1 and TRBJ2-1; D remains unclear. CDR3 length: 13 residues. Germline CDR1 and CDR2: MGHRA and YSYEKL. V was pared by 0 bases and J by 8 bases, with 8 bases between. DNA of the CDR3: TGCGCCAGCAGCCAAGATCTTGGAGATGAGCAGTTCTTC. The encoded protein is CASSQDLGDEQFF.

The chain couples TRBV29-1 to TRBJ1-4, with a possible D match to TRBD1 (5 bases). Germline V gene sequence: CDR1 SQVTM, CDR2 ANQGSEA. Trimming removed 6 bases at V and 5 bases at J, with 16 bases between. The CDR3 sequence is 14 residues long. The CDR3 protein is CSVVSTDINEKLFF. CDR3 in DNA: TGCAGCGTAGTTTCCACGGACATAAATGAAAAACTGTTTTTT.

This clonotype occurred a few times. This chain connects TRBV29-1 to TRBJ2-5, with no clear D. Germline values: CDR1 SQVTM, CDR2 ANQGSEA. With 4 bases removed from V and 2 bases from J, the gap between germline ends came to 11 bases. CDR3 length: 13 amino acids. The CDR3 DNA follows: TGCAGCGTTGGGGGAAGGTTTCAAGAGACCCAGTACTTC. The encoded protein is CSVGGRFQETQYF.

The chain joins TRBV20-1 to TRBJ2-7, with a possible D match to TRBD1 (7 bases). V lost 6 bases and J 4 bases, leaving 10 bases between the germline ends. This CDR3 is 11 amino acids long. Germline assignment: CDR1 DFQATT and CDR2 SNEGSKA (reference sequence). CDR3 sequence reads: CSAAGQYEQYF. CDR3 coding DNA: TGCAGTGCCGCGGGACAGTACGAGCAGTACTTC.